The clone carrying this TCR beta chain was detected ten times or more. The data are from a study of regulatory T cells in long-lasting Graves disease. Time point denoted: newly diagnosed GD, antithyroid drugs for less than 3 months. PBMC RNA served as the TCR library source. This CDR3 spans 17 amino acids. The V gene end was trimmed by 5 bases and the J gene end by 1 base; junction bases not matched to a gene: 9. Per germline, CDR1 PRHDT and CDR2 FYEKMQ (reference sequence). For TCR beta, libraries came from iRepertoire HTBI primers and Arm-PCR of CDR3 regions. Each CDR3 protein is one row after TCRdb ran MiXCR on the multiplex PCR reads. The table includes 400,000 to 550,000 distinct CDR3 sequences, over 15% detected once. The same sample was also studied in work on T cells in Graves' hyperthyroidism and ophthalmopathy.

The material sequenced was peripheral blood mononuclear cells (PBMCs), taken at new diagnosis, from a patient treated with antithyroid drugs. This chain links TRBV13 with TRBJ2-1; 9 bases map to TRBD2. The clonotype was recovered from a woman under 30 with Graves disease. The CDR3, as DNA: TGTGCCAGCAGCCCGAGGCGGGAGGGTTTATCCTACAATGAGCAGTTCTTC. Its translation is CASSPRREGLSYNEQFF.